The T cell receptor (beta chain) under discussion was sequenced for a study of blood T cell repertoires in COVID-19. Study-wide context: From the United States, Italy and Spain came samples of acute and convalescent COVID-19.

Assay: immunoSEQ multiplex PCR; the TCRdb copy retains only in-frame clones and omits some. The sample includes about 54,000 clones, about nine tenths seen only once; the top ten take 7.5% to 10%. The receptor was derived from a woman between 40 and 55 years old with active COVID-19. Sequencing was done on a sample of peripheral blood.

The CDR3 loop reads CSVEKGGGEKLFF. The CDR3 region has the DNA TGCAGCGTTGAAAAAGGGGGCGGTGAAAAACTGTTTTTT. The chain combines TRBV29-1 with TRBJ1-4, with 7 bases that match TRBD1. CDR3 length: 13 amino acids. V lost 2 bases, J lost 7 bases, and 4 bases stayed unmatched. The germline CDR1 and CDR2 sequences are SQVTM and ANQGSEA.